This TCR beta chain was captured by sequencing in a study of cytomegalovirus exposure and HLA in healthy donors. Findings and limits, study-wide: 150 or so TCR beta chains were listed as cytomegalovirus-associated. In vitro work confirmed that a few CMV-associated chains recognize CMV antigens.

The data were produced by immunoSEQ multiplex PCR, yet TCRdb's version contains in-frame clones alone and is incomplete. The sample contains about 330,000 clones, roughly 88% of which appear only once. The donors belonged to the roughly 120-subject validation cohort, separate from the roughly 700-subject first cohort. This clone was seen a handful of times. Its antigen is unknown. V lost 4 bases to trimming and J lost 0 bases; unmatched junction nucleotides: 12. CDR1 and CDR2 from the germline V gene are SQVTM and ANQGSEA. The CDR3 loop spans 17 amino acids. The sequence was collected from a woman in her late teens or twenties in good health and CMV-seronegative. Sequencing used PBMCs. V and J are TRBV29-1 and TRBJ2-4; 7 bases are shared with TRBD1. CDR3 sequence reads: CSVVVRGQGVAKNIQYF. Written as DNA, the CDR3 is TGCAGCGTTGTTGTCAGAGGTCAGGGGGTAGCCAAAAACATTCAGTACTTC.